The following is a T cell receptor beta chain sequence with its context. The data stem from a study of blood T cell repertoires in COVID-19. Study-wide background: From T cells, B-cell-depleted T cells, or PBMCs came the material, which was cDNA or gDNA.

Authors' processing steps: The authors estimated nucleated cell counts from reference gene primer amplification. Profiled with immunoSEQ multiplex PCR; TCRdb holds only in-frame clones, not every one. V, J and clone size reflect that table, while D and trimming were determined from the DNA. The sample lists approximately 200,000 clones; roughly 85% were seen once. Germline CDR1 SGHNT, CDR2 YENEEA. There are 16 residues in the CDR3. V gave up 1 base and J gave up 1 base; unmatched junction bases: 5. What was sequenced was PBMCs or T cells enriched from blood (not recorded which). The receptor's source is a man aged 40-55 years who had recovered from COVID-19. The chain recombines TRBV11-3 with TRBJ2-3; 7 bases agree with TRBD2. The CDR3 is CASSLAGGSGTDTQYF. CDR3 bases: TGTGCCAGCAGCTTAGCGGGCGGGAGCGGCACAGATACGCAGTATTTT. The full variable domain, completed using reference TRBV11-3 and TRBJ2-3, is EAGVVQSPRYKIIEKKQPVAFWCNPISGHNTLYWYLQNLGQGPELLIRYENEEAVDDSQLPKDRFSAERLKGVDSTLKIQPAELGDSAVYLCASSLAGGSGTDTQYFGPGTRLTVL.